The present T cell receptor (beta chain) was sequenced within a study of blood T cell repertoires in COVID-19. The data were produced by immunoSEQ multiplex PCR, yet TCRdb's version contains in-frame clones alone and is incomplete. The repertoire consists of a few hundred thousand clones, with about nine tenths occurring once and the leading ten covering 1%. Germline loops: CDR1 SGHTS, CDR2 YDEGEE. This CDR3 contains 14 residues. Trimming cost V 1 base and J 0 bases, with 6 bases left between them. This clone was detected once. Other DNA sequences in this sample translate to the same CDR3. The clonotype comes from a man between 45 and 60 years old with active or convalescent COVID-19. V usage is TRBV5-8 and J usage is TRBJ2-3; unclear D gene. The sequenced sample was peripheral blood. This CDR3 is CASSLRGSTDTQYF. The CDR3 bases are TGTGCCAGCAGCTTGCGCGGCAGCACAGATACGCAGTATTTT. The full variable domain, with the rest looked up from reference TRBV5-8 and TRBJ2-3, is EAGVTQSPTHLIKTRGQQATLRCSPISGHTSVYWYQQALGLGLQFLLWYDEGEERNRGNFPPRFSGRQFPNYSSELNVNALELEDSALYLCASSLRGSTDTQYFGPGTRLTVL.